The rows below give T cell receptor beta chains drawn from one sample of a study of T cells in Graves' hyperthyroidism and ophthalmopathy. MiXCR, run by TCRdb on the multiplex PCR reads, gives a single entry per CDR3 protein. The table lists some 570,000 distinct CDR3 sequences, approximately 15% of them singletons. The sequenced material came from blood. These TCRs come from a woman aged 18-29 years with Graves' ophthalmopathy. Each CDR3 is given without its conserved first and last residue. Expanded clones get a size class; other rows say once, few or many, or leave the size out.

V gene: TRBV28; clone size: many; CDR3 protein: ASSLTSGRAIEQF
V gene: TRBV7-2; clone size: few; CDR3 protein: ASRQGDGEKLF
V gene: TRBV7-2; clone size: many; CDR3 protein: ASSLTGGMGETQY
V gene: TRBV4-1; clone size: -; CDR3 protein: ASSQEWGIRNEQF
V gene: TRBV20-1; clone size: many; CDR3 protein: SAIQGPNQPQH
V gene: TRBV11-2; clone size: many; CDR3 protein: ASRAGGYGYT
V gene: TRBV7-2; clone size: few; CDR3 protein: ASSLRLGGTGANVLT
V gene: TRBV19; clone size: -; CDR3 protein: ASSIGLRQGVTNTQY
V gene: TRBV20-1; clone size: many; CDR3 protein: SARTYRGYEQY
V gene: TRBV6-5; clone size: many; CDR3 protein: ASSYSLNTGELF
V gene: TRBV6-2/TRBV6-3; clone size: many; CDR3 protein: ASKRDEETQY
V gene: TRBV2; clone size: many; CDR3 protein: ASKSGRTDTQY
V gene: TRBV24-1; clone size: many; CDR3 protein: ATSDFRGEQY
V gene: TRBV19; clone size: -; CDR3 protein: ASSGQGGYQPQH
V gene: TRBV6-1; clone size: many; CDR3 protein: ARRQGAEAF
V gene: TRBV12-3/TRBV12-4; clone size: -; CDR3 protein: ASNGPSSEKLF
V gene: TRBV20-1; clone size: many; CDR3 protein: SASGRASYNEQF
V gene: TRBV6-1; clone size: few; CDR3 protein: ASSDGRTDTQY